The 27 T cell receptor beta chains presented below share a single source sample, sequenced in a study of shared clonotypes between healthy human individuals. Sequencing was performed with immunoSEQ multiplex PCR; in TCRdb, only in-frame clones are kept and a portion is missing. The sample consists of over 2 million clones, roughly 90% of them appearing once. Sequencing used naive CD4+ T cells from PBMCs. The subset denotes: CD45RA+ positively selected. Receptors originate from a young man in good health. Some clones in this sample may be carry-over from other donors' samples.

The gene calls are TRBV5-4 and TRBJ2-7; a weak D match, TRBD1 (5 bases). Trimming took 0 bases from V and 0 from J, leaving 7 bases between them. Germline lookup yields CDR1 SGHNT and CDR2 YYREEE (reference sequence). The CDR3 length is 14 residues. CDR3 nucleotide sequence: TGTGCCAGCAGCTTGGGTGGGGCCTCCTACGAGCAGTACTTC. Protein sequence: CASSLGGASYEQYF.

The chain combines TRBV15 with TRBJ2-6; D is undetermined. This CDR3 comprises 14 residues. The germline V gene encodes CDR1 LNHNV and CDR2 YYDKDF (reference sequence). V gave up 0 bases and J gave up 2 bases, with 2 bases separating them. For the CDR3, the DNA is TGTGCCACCAGCAGAGATCCTGGGGCCAACGTCCTGACTTTC. Translating gives CATSRDPGANVLTF.

The genes are TRBV7-8 and TRBJ1-4; 9 bases agree with TRBD1. With V trimmed by 10 bases and J by 11 bases, 11 bases remained unmatched. Germline V CDR1 and CDR2: SGHVS, FQNEAQ. There are 13 residues in the CDR3. CDR3 bases: TGTGCCACAACCTGGACAGGGGAGGATAAACTGTTTTTT. This encodes CATTWTGEDKLFF.

This chain uses TRBV4-1 with TRBJ2-5, with D hard to call. CDR3 size: 14 residues. Deletions cut 3 bases from V and 2 bases from J, with 10 bases between. From germline, CDR1 is MGHRA and CDR2 YSYEKL. As DNA, the CDR3 is TGCGCCAGCAGCCACCCCGGCCGGCAAGAGACCCAGTACTTC. Protein: CASSHPGRQETQYF.

CDR3 DNA sequence: TGTGCCAGCAGCTCCCCCCGTCGGGAGAGGCAGTTCTTC. It yields the protein CASSSPRRERQFF. V gene TRBV11-2 combines with J gene TRBJ2-1, with a weak D call TRBD2 (6 bases). CDR3 size: 13 residues. V lost 4 bases, J lost 12 bases, and 16 bases lay in between. Germline V gene lookup returns CDR1 SGHAT and CDR2 FQNNGV.

The V call is TRBV28, the J call TRBJ1-4, with a possible D match to TRBD1 (5 bases). There are 15 residues in the CDR3. Between the trimmed V and J ends, which lost 6 bases and 6 bases, there was a span of 17 bases. From germline, CDR1 is MDHEN and CDR2 SYDVKM. The CDR3 DNA follows: TGTGCCAGCAGCGGTCGGGACGCGCGTTATGAAAAACTGTTTTTT. It yields the protein CASSGRDARYEKLFF.

This chain uses TRBV6-6 with TRBJ2-7; the match to TRBD2 covers 7 bases. Losses at the gene ends were 2 bases for V and 2 bases for J; bases not matched to a gene: 6. Germline V gene data show CDR1 as MNHNY and CDR2 as SVGAGI (reference sequence). CDR3 length: 15 amino acids. CDR3 coding DNA: TGTGCCAGCAGTTACCTGCGGGAGTCAACCTACGAGCAGTACTTC. Translation gives CASSYLRESTYEQYF.

DNA of the CDR3: TGTGCCAGCAGCTTAATACAGGGTTGGATTAGCAATCAGCCCCAGCATTTT. Protein: CASSLIQGWISNQPQHF. This chain uses TRBV11-2 with TRBJ1-5, with D tentatively TRBD1 (6 bases). Germline assignment: CDR1 SGHAT and CDR2 FQNNGV. This CDR3 contains 17 residues. Deletions cut 2 bases from V and 0 bases from J, with 14 bases between.

This clone appeared once. V gene TRBV28 combines with J gene TRBJ2-5, with 7 bases matching TRBD2. Trimming cost V 5 bases and J 5 bases; bases outside gene matches: 8. Germline V CDR1 and CDR2: MDHEN, SYDVKM. The CDR3 sequence is 14 residues long. The DNA for the CDR3 is TGTGCCAGCAGTCCCATAGCGGGCGGGGAGACCCAGTACTTC. Its protein is CASSPIAGGETQYF.

The chain combines TRBV5-5 with TRBJ1-4, with 8 bases lining up with TRBD1. CDR1 SGHKS and CDR2 YYEKEE come from the germline V gene (reference sequence). V trimming: 4 bases; J trimming: 5 bases; junction bases outside the gene matches: 1. The CDR3 extends over 13 amino acids. CDR3 in DNA: TGTGCCAGCAGCCGGGACAGGAATGAAAAACTGTTTTTT. It yields the protein CASSRDRNEKLFF.

The chain links TRBV28 to TRBJ2-1; 9 bases are a match to TRBD2. V lost 6 bases and J lost 5; bases outside the gene matches: 8. CDR3 size: 15 residues. The germline CDR1 and CDR2 sequences are MDHEN and SYDVKM. The CDR3 DNA reads as TGTGCCAGCAGCTCTCAGGGACTAGCAGACAATGAGCAGTTCTTC. Its translation: CASSSQGLADNEQFF.

The CDR3 loop is CASSLVAHEQYF. CDR3 DNA: TGTGCCAGCAGTTTAGTAGCCCACGAGCAGTACTTC. The genes are TRBV28 and TRBJ2-7, with D hard to call. Per germline, CDR1 MDHEN and CDR2 SYDVKM. The CDR3 loop spans 12 amino acids. Trimming removed 2 bases from V and 5 bases from J, with 7 bases in between.

The chain employs TRBV5-8 and TRBJ2-1, with 7 bases fitting TRBD1. This CDR3 has 15 amino acids. In germline, CDR1 is SGHTS, CDR2 YDEGEE. The V segment lost 3 bases and the J segment 3 bases; nucleotides outside the gene matches: 6. The CDR3 bases are TGTGCCAGCAGCTGGCCGGACAGGAGCTACAATGAGCAGTTCTTC. It is translated as CASSWPDRSYNEQFF.

This chain's CDR3 is CASSIDSLSGPQYF. DNA for the CDR3: TGTGCCAGTAGTATAGATTCGCTTAGCGGGCCCCAGTATTTT. The chain joins TRBV19 to TRBJ2-3, with 7 nucleotides matching TRBD2. CDR1 and CDR2 from the germline V gene are LNHDA and SQIVND (reference sequence). This CDR3 is built from 14 residues. With 0 bases clipped from V and 12 bases from J, the junction kept 9 bases outside the gene matches.

The chain is built from TRBV5-4 and TRBJ1-4; D remains ambiguous. The germline V gene has CDR1 SGHNT and CDR2 YYREEE (reference sequence). Trimming stripped 3 bases from V and 8 bases from J, with 14 bases between. The CDR3 consists of 14 residues. The chain's CDR3 is CASSSDSRNEKLFF. CDR3 in DNA: TGTGCCAGCAGCTCCGACTCAAGGAACGAAAAACTGTTTTTT.

This chain uses TRBV6-6 with TRBJ2-1, with 10 bases matching TRBD2. Germline lookup yields CDR1 MNHNY and CDR2 SVGAGI (reference sequence). Germline trimming cut 6 bases from V and 5 bases from J; bases unmatched to any gene: 7. This CDR3 spans 15 amino acids. The CDR3 sequence: CASSYQREGDNEQFF. The CDR3 DNA reads as TGTGCCAGCAGCTACCAGCGGGAGGGTGACAATGAGCAGTTCTTC.

This chain uses TRBV2 with TRBJ1-2, with 7 nucleotides matching TRBD1. The V and J ends lost 7 bases and 7 bases, in that order; junction bases with no gene match: 6. The CDR3 covers 12 residues. Germline CDR1 and CDR2: SNHLY and FYNNEI. The DNA for the CDR3 is TGTGCCAGCAAGGGACAGAGAATTGGCTACACCTTC. It is translated as CASKGQRIGYTF.

V usage is TRBV5-4 and J usage is TRBJ1-2; D not certain. With 1 base removed from V and 8 bases from J, the gap between germline ends came to 15 bases. The CDR3 is 14 amino acids. Germline V gives CDR1 SGHNT, CDR2 YYREEE (reference sequence). The CDR3 coding sequence is TGTGCCAGCAGCTTGCCCGCCGCTACCCCGGGCTACACCTTC. Translated, it gives CASSLPAATPGYTF.

Concerning this clone: The same CDR3 is also encoded by other DNA sequences in this sample. The V and J genes are TRBV7-2 and TRBJ2-1, with no clear D. CDR3 length equals 13 residues. Germline V lookup: CDR1 SGHTA, CDR2 FQGNSA. Trimming stripped 0 bases from V and 4 bases from J, with 4 bases between. The CDR3 region is CASSLARYNEQFF. CDR3 in DNA: TGTGCCAGCAGCTTAGCTCGATACAATGAGCAGTTCTTC.

This clone was seen once. This sequence joins TRBV29-1 and TRBJ1-4; 7 bases align to TRBD1. V was clipped by 5 bases and J by 7 bases; unmatched bases: 10. Germline V gene data show CDR1 as SQVTM and CDR2 as ANQGSEA. The CDR3 consists of 14 residues. The CDR3 DNA reads as TGCAGCGTTCGACCAGGGGGAGGAGTTGAAAAACTGTTTTTT. It encodes CSVRPGGGVEKLFF. Combining the CDR3 with reference TRBV29-1 and TRBJ1-4 gives the whole variable domain SAVISQKPSRDICQRGTSLTIQCQVDSQVTMMFWYRQQPGQSLTLIATANQGSEATYESGFVIDKFPISRPNLTFSTLTVSNMSPEDSSIYLCSVRPGGGVEKLFFGSGTQLSVL.

The chain joins TRBV6-5 to TRBJ2-5; the D is unclear. Germline V gene lookup returns CDR1 MNHEY and CDR2 SVGAGI. Between the trimmed V and J ends, which lost 6 bases and 5 bases, there was a span of 16 bases. The CDR3 consists of 14 residues. The CDR3 protein is CASSYSGVGETQYF. The DNA of the CDR3 is TGTGCCAGCAGCTATAGTGGGGTCGGCGAGACCCAGTACTTC.

CDR3 protein: CASSIGPVGYTF. The CDR3, as DNA: TGTGCCAGTAGTATAGGGCCCGTCGGCTACACCTTC. The J gene is TRBJ1-2, the V gene TRBV19; D gene uncertain. CDR3 size: 12 residues. Germline V gene lookup returns CDR1 LNHDA and CDR2 SQIVND (reference sequence). V gave up 1 base and J gave up 8 bases, with 8 bases separating them.

The rearrangement joins TRBV30 to TRBJ2-5; possibly TRBD2 for D (5 bases). The germline V gene has CDR1 GTSNPN and CDR2 SVGIG (reference sequence). V was trimmed by 2 bases and J by 11 bases, leaving 12 bases between them. The CDR3 extends over 11 amino acids. The CDR3 loop is CAWSNPWEQYF. The CDR3 bases are TGTGCCTGGAGTAACCCTTGGGAGCAGTACTTC.

CDR3 sequence: CAIRDRGLHEQYF. As DNA, the CDR3 is TGTGCCATCAGGGACAGGGGGCTTCACGAGCAGTACTTC. J is TRBJ2-7 and V is TRBV10-3; 11 bases are shared with TRBD1. CDR1 and CDR2 from the germline V gene are ENHRY and SYGVKD. After removal of 6 bases from V and 5 bases from J, the junction contained 3 bases not matched to a gene. The CDR3 has 13 amino acids.

The chain has TRBV18 and TRBJ2-6, with 9 positions matching TRBD1. From germline, CDR1 is KGHSH and CDR2 LQKENI. V dropped 6 bases and J dropped 1; count of bases not matched to a gene: 7. The CDR3 length is 17 residues. The CDR3 DNA is TGTGCCAGCTCCCCTGGGACAGGGTTTTCTGGGGCCAACGTCCTGACTTTC. It codes for CASSPGTGFSGANVLTF.

The CDR3 DNA follows: TGCGCCAGCAGCTCGACGGATGATTACAATGAGCAGTTCTTC. This sequence encodes CASSSTDDYNEQFF. The J gene is TRBJ2-1, the V gene TRBV5-1, with D unclear. The CDR3 totals 14 residues. Germline values: CDR1 SGHRS, CDR2 YFSETQ. The ends were cut back, 3 bases at V and 4 bases at J, with 11 bases in the middle.

The gene calls are TRBV5-1 and TRBJ2-1, with D possibly being TRBD1 or TRBD2 (5 bases each). The V and J ends lost 0 bases and 4 bases respectively, with 11 bases between them. The CDR3 loop spans 15 amino acids. Germline-derived CDR1 and CDR2 are SGHRS and YFSETQ. In nucleotides, the CDR3 is TGCGCCAGCAGCTTGGGAGGGGCGGAATACAATGAGCAGTTCTTC. Amino acid sequence: CASSLGGAEYNEQFF.